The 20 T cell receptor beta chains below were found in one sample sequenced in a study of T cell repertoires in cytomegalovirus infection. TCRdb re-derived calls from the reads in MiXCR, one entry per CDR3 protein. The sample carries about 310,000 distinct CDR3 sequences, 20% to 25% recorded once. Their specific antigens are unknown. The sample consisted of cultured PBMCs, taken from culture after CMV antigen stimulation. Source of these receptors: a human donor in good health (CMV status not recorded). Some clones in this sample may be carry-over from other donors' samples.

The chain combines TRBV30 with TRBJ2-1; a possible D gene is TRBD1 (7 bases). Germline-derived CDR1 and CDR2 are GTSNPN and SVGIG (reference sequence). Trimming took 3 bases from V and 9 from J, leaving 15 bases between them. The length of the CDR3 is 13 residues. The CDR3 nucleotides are TGTGCCTGGAGACTGACAGGGACTGCTGAGCAGTTCTTC. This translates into CAWRLTGTAEQFF.

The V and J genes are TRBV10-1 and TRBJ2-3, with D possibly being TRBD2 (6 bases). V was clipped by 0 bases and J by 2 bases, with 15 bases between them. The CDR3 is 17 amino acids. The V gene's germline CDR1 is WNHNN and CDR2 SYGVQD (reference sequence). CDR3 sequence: CASSESGLAYNTDTQYF. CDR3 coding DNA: TGCGCCAGCAGTGAGTCGGGCCTAGCGTACAACACAGATACGCAGTATTTT.

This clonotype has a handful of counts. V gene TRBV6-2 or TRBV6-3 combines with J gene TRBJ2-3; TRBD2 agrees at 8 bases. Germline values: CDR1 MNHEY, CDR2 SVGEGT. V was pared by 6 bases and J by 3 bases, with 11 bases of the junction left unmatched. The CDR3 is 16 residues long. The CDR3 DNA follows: TGTGCCAGCAGCTGGGGAGCGGGAGCGGGGACAGATACGCAGTATTTT. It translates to CASSWGAGAGTDTQYF.

The DNA of the CDR3 is TGCGCCAGCAGCCCTAGGACAGCAACTAATGAAAAACTGTTTTTT. Encoded protein: CASSPRTATNEKLFF. This rearrangement joins TRBV4-1 to TRBJ1-4, with D possibly TRBD1 on 6 matching bases. CDR3 length equals 15 residues. CDR1 and CDR2 (germline): MGHRA, YSYEKL. V shed 4 bases and J shed 0 bases, with 9 bases lying between them.

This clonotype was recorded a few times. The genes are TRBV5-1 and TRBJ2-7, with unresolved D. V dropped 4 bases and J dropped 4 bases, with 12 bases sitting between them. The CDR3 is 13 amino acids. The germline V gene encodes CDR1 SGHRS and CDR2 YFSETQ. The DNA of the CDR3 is TGCGCCAGCAGCCTAAGGGCGCCTTACGAGCAGTACTTC. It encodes CASSLRAPYEQYF.

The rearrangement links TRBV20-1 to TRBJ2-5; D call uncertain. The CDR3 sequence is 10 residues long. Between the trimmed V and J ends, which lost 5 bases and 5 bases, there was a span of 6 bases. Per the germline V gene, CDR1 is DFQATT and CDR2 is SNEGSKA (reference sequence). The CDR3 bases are TGCAGTGCTCCCGCCGAGACCCAGTACTTC. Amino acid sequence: CSAPAETQYF.

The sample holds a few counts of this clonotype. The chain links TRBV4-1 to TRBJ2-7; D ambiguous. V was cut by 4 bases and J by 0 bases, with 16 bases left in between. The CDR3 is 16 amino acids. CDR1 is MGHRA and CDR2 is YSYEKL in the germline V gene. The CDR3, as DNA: TGCGCCAGCAGCCTGATTGGATTAAGCCGCTCCTACGAGCAGTACTTC. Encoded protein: CASSLIGLSRSYEQYF.

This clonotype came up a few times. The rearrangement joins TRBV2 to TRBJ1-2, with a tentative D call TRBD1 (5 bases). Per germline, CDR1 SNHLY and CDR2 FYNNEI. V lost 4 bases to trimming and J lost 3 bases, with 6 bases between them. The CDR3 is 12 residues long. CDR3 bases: TGTGCCAGCAGTGCCAGGGACTATGGCTACACCTTC. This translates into CASSARDYGYTF.

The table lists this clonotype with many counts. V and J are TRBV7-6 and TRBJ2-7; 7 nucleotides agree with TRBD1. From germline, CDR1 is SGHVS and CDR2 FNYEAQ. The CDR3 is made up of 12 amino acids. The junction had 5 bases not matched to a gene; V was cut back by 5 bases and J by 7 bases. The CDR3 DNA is TGTGCCAGCAGCCAGACAGGGCTGGAGCAGTACTTC. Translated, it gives CASSQTGLEQYF.

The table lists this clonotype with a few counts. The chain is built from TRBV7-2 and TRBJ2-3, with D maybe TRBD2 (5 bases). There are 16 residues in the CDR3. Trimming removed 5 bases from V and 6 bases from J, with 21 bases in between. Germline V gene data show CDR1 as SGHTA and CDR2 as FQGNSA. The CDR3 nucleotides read TGTGCCAGCAGCCGCTTTTCAGCGGACTTTGTGGATACGCAGTATTTT. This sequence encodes CASSRFSADFVDTQYF.

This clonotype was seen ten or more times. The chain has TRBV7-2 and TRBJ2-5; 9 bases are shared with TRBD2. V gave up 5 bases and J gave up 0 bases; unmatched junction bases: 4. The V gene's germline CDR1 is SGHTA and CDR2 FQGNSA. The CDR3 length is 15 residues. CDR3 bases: TGTGCCAGCAGCCAGACTAGCGGAAACCAAGAGACCCAGTACTTC. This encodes CASSQTSGNQETQYF. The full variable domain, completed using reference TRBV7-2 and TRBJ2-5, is GAGVSQSPSNKVTEKGKDVELRCDPISGHTALYWYRQSLGQGLEFLIYFQGNSAPDKSGLPSDRFSAERTGGSVSTLTIQRTQQEDSAVYLCASSQTSGNQETQYFGPGTRLLVL.

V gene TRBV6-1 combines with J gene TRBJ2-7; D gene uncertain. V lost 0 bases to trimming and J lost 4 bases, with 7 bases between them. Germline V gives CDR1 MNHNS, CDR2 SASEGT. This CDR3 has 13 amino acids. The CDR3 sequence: CASSEAFSYEQYF. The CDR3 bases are TGTGCCAGCAGTGAAGCCTTCAGTTACGAGCAGTACTTC.

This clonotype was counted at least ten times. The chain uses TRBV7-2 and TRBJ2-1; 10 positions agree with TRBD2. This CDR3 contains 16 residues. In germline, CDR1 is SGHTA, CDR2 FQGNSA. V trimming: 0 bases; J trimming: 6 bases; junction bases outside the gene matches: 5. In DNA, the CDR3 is TGTGCCAGCAGCTTAGCAGTAGCGGGAGGAGGCAATGAGCAGTTCTTC. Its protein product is CASSLAVAGGGNEQFF.

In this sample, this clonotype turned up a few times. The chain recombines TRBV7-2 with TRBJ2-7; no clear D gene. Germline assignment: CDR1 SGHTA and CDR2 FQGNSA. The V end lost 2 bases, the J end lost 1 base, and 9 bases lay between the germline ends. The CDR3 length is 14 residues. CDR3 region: CASSLSSYSYEQYF. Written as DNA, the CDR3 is TGTGCCAGCAGCTTAAGTAGTTATTCCTACGAGCAGTACTTC.

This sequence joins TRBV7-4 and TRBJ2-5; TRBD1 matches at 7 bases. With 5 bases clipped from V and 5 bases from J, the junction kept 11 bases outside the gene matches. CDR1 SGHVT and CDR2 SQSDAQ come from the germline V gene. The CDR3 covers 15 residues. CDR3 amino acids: CASSEVQGEFETQYF. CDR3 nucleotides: TGTGCCAGCAGCGAGGTGCAGGGGGAGTTTGAGACCCAGTACTTC.

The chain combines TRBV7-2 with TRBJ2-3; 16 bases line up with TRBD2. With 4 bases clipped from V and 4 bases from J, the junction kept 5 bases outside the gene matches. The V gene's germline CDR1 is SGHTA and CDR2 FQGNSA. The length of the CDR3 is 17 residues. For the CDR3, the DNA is TGTGCCAGCAGCTACGCGGGACTAGCGGGAGGGTCAGATACGCAGTATTTT. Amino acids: CASSYAGLAGGSDTQYF. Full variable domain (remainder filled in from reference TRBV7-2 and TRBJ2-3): GAGVSQSPSNKVTEKGKDVELRCDPISGHTALYWYRQSLGQGLEFLIYFQGNSAPDKSGLPSDRFSAERTGGSVSTLTIQRTQQEDSAVYLCASSYAGLAGGSDTQYFGPGTRLTVL.

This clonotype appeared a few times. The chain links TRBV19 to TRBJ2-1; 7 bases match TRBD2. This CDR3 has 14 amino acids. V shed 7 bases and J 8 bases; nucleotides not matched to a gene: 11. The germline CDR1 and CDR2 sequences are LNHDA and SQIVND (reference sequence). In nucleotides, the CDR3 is TGTGCCAGTACGGTGAAGGGCGGGAGAGATGAGCAGTTCTTC. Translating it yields CASTVKGGRDEQFF.

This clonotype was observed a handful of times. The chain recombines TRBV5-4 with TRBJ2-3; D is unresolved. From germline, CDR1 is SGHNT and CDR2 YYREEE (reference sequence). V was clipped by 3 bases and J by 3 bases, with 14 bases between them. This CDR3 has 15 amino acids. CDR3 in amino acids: CASSSLREWTDTQYF. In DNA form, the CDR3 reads TGTGCCAGCAGCTCACTGCGAGAGTGGACAGATACGCAGTATTTT.

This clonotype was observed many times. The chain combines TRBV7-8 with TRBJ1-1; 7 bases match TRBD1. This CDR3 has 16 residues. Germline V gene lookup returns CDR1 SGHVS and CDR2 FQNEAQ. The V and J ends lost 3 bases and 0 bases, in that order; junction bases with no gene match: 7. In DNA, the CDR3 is TGTGCCAGCAGCTTCGATCCCGGGACAGTGAACACTGAAGCTTTCTTT. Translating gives CASSFDPGTVNTEAFF.

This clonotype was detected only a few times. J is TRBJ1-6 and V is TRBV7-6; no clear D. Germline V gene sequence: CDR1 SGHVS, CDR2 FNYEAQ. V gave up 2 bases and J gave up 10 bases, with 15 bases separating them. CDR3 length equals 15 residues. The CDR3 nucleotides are TGTGCCAGCAGCTTAAGAGAAGATACGAGGTCACCCCTCCACTTT. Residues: CASSLREDTRSPLHF.